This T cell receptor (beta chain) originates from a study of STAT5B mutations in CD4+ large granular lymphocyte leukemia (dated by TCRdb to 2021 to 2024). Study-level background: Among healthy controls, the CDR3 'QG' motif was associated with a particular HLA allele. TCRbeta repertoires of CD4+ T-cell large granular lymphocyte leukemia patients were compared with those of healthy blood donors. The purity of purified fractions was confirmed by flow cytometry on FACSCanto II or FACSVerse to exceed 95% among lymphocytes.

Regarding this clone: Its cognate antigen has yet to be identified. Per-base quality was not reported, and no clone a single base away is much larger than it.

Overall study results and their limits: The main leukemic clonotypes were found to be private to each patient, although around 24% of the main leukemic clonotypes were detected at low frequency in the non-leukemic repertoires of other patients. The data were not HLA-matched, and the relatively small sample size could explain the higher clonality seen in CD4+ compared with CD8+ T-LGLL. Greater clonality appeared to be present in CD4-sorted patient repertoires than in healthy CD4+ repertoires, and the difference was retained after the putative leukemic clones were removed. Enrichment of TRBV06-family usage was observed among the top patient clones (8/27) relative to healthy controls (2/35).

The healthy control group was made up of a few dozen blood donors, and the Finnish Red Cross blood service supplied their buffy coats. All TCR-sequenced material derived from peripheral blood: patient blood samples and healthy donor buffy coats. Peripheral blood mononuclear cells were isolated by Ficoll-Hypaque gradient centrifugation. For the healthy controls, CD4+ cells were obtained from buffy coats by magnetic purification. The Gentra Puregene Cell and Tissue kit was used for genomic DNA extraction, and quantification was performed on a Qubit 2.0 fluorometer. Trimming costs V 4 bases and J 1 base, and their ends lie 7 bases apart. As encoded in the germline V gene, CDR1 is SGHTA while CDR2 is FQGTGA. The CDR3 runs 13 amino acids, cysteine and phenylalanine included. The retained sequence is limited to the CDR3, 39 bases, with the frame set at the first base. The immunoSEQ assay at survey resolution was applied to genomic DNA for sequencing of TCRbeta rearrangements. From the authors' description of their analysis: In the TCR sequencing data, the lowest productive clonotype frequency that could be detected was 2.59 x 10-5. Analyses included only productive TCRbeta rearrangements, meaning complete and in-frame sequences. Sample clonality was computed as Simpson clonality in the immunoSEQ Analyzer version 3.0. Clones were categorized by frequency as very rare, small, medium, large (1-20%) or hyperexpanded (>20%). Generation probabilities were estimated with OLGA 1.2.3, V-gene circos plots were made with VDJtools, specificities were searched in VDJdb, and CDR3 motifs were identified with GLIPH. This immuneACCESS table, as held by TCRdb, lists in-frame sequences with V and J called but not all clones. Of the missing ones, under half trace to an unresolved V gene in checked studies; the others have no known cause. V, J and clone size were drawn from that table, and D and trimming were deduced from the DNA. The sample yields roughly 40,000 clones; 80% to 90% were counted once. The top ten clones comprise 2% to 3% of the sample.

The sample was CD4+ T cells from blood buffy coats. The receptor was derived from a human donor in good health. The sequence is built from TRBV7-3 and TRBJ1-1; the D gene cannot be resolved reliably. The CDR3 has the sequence CASSWSGNTEAFF. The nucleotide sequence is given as TGTGCCAGCAGCTGGTCCGGGAACACTGAAGCTTTCTTT.